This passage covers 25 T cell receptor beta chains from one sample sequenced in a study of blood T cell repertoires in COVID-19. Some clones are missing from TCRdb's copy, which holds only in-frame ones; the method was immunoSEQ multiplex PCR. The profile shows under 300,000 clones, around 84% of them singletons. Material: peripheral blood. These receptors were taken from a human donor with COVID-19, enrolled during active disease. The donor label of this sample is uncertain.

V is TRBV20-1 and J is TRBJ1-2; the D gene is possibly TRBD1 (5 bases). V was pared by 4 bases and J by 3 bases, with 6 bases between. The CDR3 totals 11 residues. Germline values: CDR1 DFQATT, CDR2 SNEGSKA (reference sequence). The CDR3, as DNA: TGCAGTGCTACCAGGGACTATGGCTACACCTTC. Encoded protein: CSATRDYGYTF.

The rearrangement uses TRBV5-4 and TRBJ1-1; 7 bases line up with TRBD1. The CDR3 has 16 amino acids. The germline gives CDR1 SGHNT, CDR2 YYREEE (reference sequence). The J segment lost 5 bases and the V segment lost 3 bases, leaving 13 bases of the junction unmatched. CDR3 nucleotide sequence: TGTGCCAGCAGCTGGCATGGAGGGGGCGGTCGTACTGAAGCTTTCTTT. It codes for CASSWHGGGGRTEAFF.

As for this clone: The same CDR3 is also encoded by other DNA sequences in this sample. The CDR3 sequence: CASSYLGRGTEAFF. CDR3 DNA sequence: TGTGCCAGCAGTTACTTAGGAAGGGGCACTGAAGCTTTCTTT. This sequence joins TRBV6-5 and TRBJ1-1; D possibly corresponds to TRBD1 (5 bases). Germline V gives CDR1 MNHEY, CDR2 SVGAGI. Trimming removed 1 base at V and 4 bases at J, with 10 bases between. CDR3 length: 14 residues.

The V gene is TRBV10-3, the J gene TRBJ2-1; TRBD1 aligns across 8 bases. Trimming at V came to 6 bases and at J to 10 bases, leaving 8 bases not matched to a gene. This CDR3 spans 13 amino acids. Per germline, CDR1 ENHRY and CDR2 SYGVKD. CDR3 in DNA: TGTGCCATCAGCGAACAGGGGGTGGGGGAGCAGTTCTTC. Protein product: CAISEQGVGEQFF.

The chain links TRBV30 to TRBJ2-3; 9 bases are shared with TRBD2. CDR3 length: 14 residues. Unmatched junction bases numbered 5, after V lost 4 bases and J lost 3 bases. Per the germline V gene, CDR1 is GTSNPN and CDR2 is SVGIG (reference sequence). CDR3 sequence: CAWNGGRETDTQYF. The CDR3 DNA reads TGTGCCTGGAACGGCGGGAGGGAAACAGATACGCAGTATTTT.

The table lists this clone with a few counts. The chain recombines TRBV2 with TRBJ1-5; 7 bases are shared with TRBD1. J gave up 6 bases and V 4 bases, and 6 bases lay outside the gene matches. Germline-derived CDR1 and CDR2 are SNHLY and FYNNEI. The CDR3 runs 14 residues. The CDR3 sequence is CASSVDRDPQPQHF. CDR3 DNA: TGTGCCAGCAGTGTCGACAGGGATCCTCAGCCCCAGCATTTT.

The CDR3 protein is CASSSQGANSPLHF. Written as DNA, the CDR3 is TGTGCCAGCAGCTCACAGGGGGCCAATTCACCCCTCCACTTT. The rearrangement links TRBV11-2 to TRBJ1-6; 9 bases line up with TRBD1. With V trimmed by 4 bases and J by 7 bases, 2 bases remained unmatched. The CDR3 loop spans 14 amino acids. CDR1 is SGHAT, CDR2 FQNNGV, per germline. Variable domain in full (rest from reference TRBV11-2 and TRBJ1-6): EAGVAQSPRYKIIEKRQSVAFWCNPISGHATLYWYQQILGQGPKLLIQFQNNGVVDDSQLPKDRFSAERLKGVDSTLKIQPAKLEDSAVYLCASSSQGANSPLHFGNGTRLTVT.

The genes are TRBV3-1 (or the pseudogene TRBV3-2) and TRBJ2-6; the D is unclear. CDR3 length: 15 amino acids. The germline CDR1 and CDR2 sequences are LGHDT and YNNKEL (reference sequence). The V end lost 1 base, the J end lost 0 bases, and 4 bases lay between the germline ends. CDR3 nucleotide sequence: TGTGCCAGCAGCCAAGGGGCCTCTGGGGCCAACGTCCTGACTTTC. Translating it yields CASSQGASGANVLTF.

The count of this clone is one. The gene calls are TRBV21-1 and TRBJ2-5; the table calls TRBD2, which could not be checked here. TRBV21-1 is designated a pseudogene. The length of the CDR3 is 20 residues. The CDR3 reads CASSKAESASGRVVGETQYF. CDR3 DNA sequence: TGTGCCAGCAGCAAGGCGGAGTCGGCTAGCGGGAGGGTGGTGGGAGAGACCCAGTACTTC.

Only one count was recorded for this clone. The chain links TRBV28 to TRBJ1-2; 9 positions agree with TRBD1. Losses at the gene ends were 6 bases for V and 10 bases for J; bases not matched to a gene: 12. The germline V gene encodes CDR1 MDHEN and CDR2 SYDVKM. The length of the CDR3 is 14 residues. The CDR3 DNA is TGTGCCAGCAGGTCTACAGGGGGCGCGTCTGACTACACCTTC. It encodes CASRSTGGASDYTF.

The CDR3 region is CASSSGLAVPNEQFF. The CDR3, as DNA: TGTGCCAGCAGTTCCGGACTAGCGGTGCCCAATGAGCAGTTCTTC. The rearrangement uses TRBV7-2 and TRBJ2-1; 10 bases are shared with TRBD2. Germline V gives CDR1 SGHTA, CDR2 FQGNSA. J was trimmed by 6 bases and V by 6 bases; bases with no gene match: 8. The CDR3 length is 15 residues.

CDR3 nucleotide sequence: TGTGCCAGCAGCCTTGGAACAGGGCTTAATCAGCCCCAGCATTTT. Its protein product is CASSLGTGLNQPQHF. The chain joins TRBV3-1 (or the pseudogene TRBV3-2) to TRBJ1-5; possible D gene TRBD1, 6 bases. V shed 4 bases and J shed 4 bases, with 14 bases lying between them. This CDR3 has 15 residues. CDR1 is LGHDT and CDR2 is YNNKEL in the germline V gene (reference sequence).

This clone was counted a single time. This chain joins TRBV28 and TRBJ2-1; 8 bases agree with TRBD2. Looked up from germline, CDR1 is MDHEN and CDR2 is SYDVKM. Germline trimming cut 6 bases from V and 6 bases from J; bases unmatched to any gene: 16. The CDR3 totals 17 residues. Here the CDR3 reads CASSPRRGGRLLNEQFF. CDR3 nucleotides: TGTGCCAGCAGCCCCAGACGTGGCGGGAGGCTTCTCAATGAGCAGTTCTTC.

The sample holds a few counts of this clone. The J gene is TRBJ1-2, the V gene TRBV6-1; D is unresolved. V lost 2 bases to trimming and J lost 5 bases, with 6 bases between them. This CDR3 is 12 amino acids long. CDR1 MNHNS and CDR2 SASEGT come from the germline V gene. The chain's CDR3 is CASSENVYGYTF. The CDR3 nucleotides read TGTGCCAGCAGTGAAAATGTATATGGCTACACCTTC.

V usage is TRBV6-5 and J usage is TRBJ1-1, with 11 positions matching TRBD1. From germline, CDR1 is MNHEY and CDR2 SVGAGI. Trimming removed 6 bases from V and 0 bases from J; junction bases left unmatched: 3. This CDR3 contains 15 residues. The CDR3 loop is CASSRTGGLNTEAFF. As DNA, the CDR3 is TGTGCCAGCAGCAGGACAGGGGGCCTGAACACTGAAGCTTTCTTT.

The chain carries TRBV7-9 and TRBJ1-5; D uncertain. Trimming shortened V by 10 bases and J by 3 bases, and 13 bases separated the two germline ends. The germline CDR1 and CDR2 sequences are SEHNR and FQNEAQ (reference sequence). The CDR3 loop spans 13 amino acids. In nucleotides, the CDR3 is TGTGCCACCGGAGGGAATTTCAATCAGCCCCAGCATTTT. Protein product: CATGGNFNQPQHF.

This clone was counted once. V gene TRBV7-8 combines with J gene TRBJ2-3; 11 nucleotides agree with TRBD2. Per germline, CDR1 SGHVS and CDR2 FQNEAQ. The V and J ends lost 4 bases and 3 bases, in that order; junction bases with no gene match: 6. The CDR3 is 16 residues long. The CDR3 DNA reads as TGTGCCAGCAGCTACTCACTAGCGGGAGTAACAGATACGCAGTATTTT. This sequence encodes CASSYSLAGVTDTQYF.

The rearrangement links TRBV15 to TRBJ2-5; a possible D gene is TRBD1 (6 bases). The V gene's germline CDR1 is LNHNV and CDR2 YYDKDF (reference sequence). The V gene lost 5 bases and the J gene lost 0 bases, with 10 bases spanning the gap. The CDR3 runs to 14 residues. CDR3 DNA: TGTGCCACCAGCGGAACAGGGTACCAAGAGACCCAGTACTTC. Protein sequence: CATSGTGYQETQYF. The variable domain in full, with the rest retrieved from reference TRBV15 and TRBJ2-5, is DAMVIQNPRYQVTQFGKPVTLSCSQTLNHNVMYWYQQKSSQAPKLLFHYYDKDFNNEADTPDNFQSRRPNTSFCFLDIRSPGLGDTAMYLCATSGTGYQETQYFGPGTRLLVL.

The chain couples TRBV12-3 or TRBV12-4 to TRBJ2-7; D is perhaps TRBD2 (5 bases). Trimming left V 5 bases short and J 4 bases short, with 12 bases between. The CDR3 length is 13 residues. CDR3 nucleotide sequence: TGTGCCAGCAGTGCCCCCCCGGGATACGAGCAGTACTTC. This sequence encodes CASSAPPGYEQYF.

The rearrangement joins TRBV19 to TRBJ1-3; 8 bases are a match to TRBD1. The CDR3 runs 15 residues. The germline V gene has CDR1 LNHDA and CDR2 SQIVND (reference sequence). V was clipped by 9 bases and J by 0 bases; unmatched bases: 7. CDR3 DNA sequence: TGTGCCAGACTACAGGGGGGATTCTCTGGAAACACCATATATTTT. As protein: CARLQGGFSGNTIYF.

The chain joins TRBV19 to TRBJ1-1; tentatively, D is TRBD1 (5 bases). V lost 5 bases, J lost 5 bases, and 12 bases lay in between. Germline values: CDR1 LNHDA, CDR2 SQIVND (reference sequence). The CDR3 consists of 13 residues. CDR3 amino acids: CASSDIGGTEAFF. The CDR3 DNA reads TGTGCCAGTAGTGATATTGGGGGGACTGAAGCTTTCTTT.

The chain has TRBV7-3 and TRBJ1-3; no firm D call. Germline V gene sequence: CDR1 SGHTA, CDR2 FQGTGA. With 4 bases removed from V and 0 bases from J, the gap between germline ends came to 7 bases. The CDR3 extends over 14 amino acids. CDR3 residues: CASSSGASGNTIYF. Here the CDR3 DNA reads TGTGCCAGCAGCTCGGGTGCCTCTGGAAACACCATATATTTT.

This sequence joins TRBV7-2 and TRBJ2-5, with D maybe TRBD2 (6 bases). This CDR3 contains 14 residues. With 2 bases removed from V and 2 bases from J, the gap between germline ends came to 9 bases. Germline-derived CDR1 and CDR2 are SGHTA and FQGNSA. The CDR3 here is CASSLSGHQETQYF. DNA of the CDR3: TGTGCCAGCAGCTTAAGCGGGCATCAAGAGACCCAGTACTTC.

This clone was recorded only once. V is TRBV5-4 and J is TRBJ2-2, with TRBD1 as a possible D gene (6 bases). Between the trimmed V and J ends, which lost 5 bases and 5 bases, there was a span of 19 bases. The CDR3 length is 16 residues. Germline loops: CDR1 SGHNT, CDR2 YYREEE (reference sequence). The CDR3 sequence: CASRNRQVARTGELFF. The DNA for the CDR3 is TGTGCCAGCAGAAACCGACAGGTAGCGAGGACCGGGGAGCTGTTTTTT. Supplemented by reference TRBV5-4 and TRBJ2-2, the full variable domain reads ETGVTQSPTHLIKTRGQQVTLRCSSQSGHNTVSWYQQALGQGPQFIFQYYREEENGRGNFPPRFSGLQFPNYSSELNVNALELDDSALYLCASRNRQVARTGELFFGEGSRLTVL.

The DNA of the CDR3 is TGCAGTGCTAGTCCTTTCGGGGGAAGCTCCTACAATGAGCAGTTCTTC. Translated: CSASPFGGSSYNEQFF. The rearrangement uses TRBV20-1 and TRBJ2-1, with D perhaps TRBD2 (6 bases). CDR3 length: 16 amino acids. CDR1 DFQATT and CDR2 SNEGSKA come from the germline V gene (reference sequence). V gave up 3 bases and J gave up 0 bases, with 15 bases separating them.